A selection of T cell receptor beta chains follows, all from one sample in a study of cytomegalovirus exposure and HLA in healthy donors. Here immunoSEQ multiplex PCR was the method, and the copy in TCRdb shows in-frame clones only, minus some. Here the sample spans 210,000 or so clones, roughly 79% being singletons. Sequences were obtained from PBMCs. These TCRs come from a woman aged 35 to 49 in good health and CMV-seronegative. Each CDR3 is given with its conserved first and last residue. D genes are given only for firm matches. Size tells how often a clone was seen (once, few, many) or the class of an expanded clone, and some rows leave it out.

size	V	J	D	DNA	CDR3
.	TRBV7-9	TRBJ1-1	.	TGTGCCAGCAGCTTAGAAGGTGAGGTGGCCGAGAACACTGAAGCTTTCTTT	CASSLEGEVAENTEAFF
.	TRBV9	TRBJ1-2	.	TGTGCCAGCAGCGTGGGACTGGAAGCTAACTATGGCTACACCTTC	CASSVGLEANYGYTF
.	TRBV7-2	TRBJ1-1	TRBD1	TGTGCCAGCAGCGCCCGACAGGGGATGAACACTGAAGCTTTCTTT	CASSARQGMNTEAFF
few	TRBV7-9	TRBJ2-7	TRBD1	TGTGCCAGCAGCCCTAAAGTCGACAGGGGGCCGCCCTCCTACGAGCAGTACTTC	CASSPKVDRGPPSYEQYF
.	TRBV7-3	TRBJ2-2	.	TGTGCCAGCAGCTTATTCCGCGGGGCCACGAACACCGGGGAGCTGTTTTTT	CASSLFRGATNTGELFF
once	TRBV19	TRBJ1-5	.	TGTGCCAGTAGTAGAGGGTGGCCCCAGCATTTT	CASSRGWPQHF
.	TRBV4-1	TRBJ2-6	TRBD1	TGCGCCAGCAGCCAAGAAAGACAGGGTCTGCCCTCTGGGGCCAACGTCCTGACTTTC	CASSQERQGLPSGANVLTF
few	TRBV27	TRBJ2-2	.	TGTGCCAGCAGTCACCGCATACAGGGCCCGGGCGGGGAGCTGTTTTTT	CASSHRIQGPGGELFF
once	TRBV6-5	TRBJ1-2	.	TGTGCCAGCAGCGTCGTTTCTAACTATGGCTACACCTTC	CASSVVSNYGYTF
.	TRBV7-8	TRBJ1-4	.	TGTGCCAGCAGCTTTGGCCTCGTGGCGGCTAATGAAAAACTGTTTTTT	CASSFGLVAANEKLFF
.	TRBV7-2	TRBJ2-1	TRBD1	TGTGCCAGCAGCTTTGACAGGGTCCGGAATGAGCAGTTCTTC	CASSFDRVRNEQFF
.	TRBV7-6	TRBJ1-2	TRBD1	TGTGCCGGCAGCTTGGGACAGGGGGCCCAGGGTGGCTACACCTTC	CAGSLGQGAQGGYTF
.	TRBV30	TRBJ1-2	.	TGTGCCTGGAGTCCCCCGAATGAGGTGTTCGATGGCTACACCTTC	CAWSPPNEVFDGYTF
.	TRBV27	TRBJ2-1	.	TGTGCCAGCAGTTTACGCCTAGACTCCTACAATGAGCAGTTCTTC	CASSLRLDSYNEQFF
.	TRBV7-3	TRBJ1-3	TRBD1	TGTGCCAGCAGCCAGGGACAGGGACGAGACACCATATATTTT	CASSQGQGRDTIYF
.	TRBV21-1	TRBJ2-7	.	TGTGCCAGCAGGTACAGGGACATTCCCTACTACGAGCAGTACTTC	CASRYRDIPYYEQYF
.	TRBV9	TRBJ2-1	TRBD2	TGTGCCAGCAGCGCGTCCGGGACTAGCGGGGGGACTGATGAGCAGTTCTTC	CASSASGTSGGTDEQFF
.	TRBV4-1	TRBJ2-7	TRBD1	TGCGCCAGCAGCCAAGCGGCAGGGGGACACTACGAGCAGTACTTC	CASSQAAGGHYEQYF
.	TRBV6-1	TRBJ2-7	.	TGTGCCAGTACATATTGGGAGTCCTACGAGCAGTACTTC	CASTYWESYEQYF
.	TRBV28	TRBJ2-1	TRBD2	TGTGCCAGCAGTCCTCGAACTAGCGGGCGGATGGGGCAGTTCTTC	CASSPRTSGRMGQFF
once	TRBV15	TRBJ1-6	.	TGTGCCACCAGCAGTAAGGACAGCTATAATTCACCCCTCCACTTT	CATSSKDSYNSPLHF
.	TRBV19	TRBJ1-5	TRBD1	TGTGCCAGTGCAGGGGGCTTGGTTCAGCCCCAGCATTTT	CASAGGLVQPQHF
.	TRBV5-1	TRBJ2-1	.	TGCGCCAGCAGCGCACAGGGTGGGGGCCTCAATGAGCAGTTCTTC	CASSAQGGGLNEQFF
.	TRBV10-3	TRBJ2-2	.	TGTGCCATCAGCGACAGGACGAACACCGGGGAGCTGTTTTTT	CAISDRTNTGELFF
once	TRBV6-1	TRBJ2-7	.	TGTGCCAGCAGTGGGAGGAAGCCGGGCTACGAGCAGTACTTC	CASSGRKPGYEQYF
once	TRBV30	TRBJ1-1	.	TGTGCCTGGCAGAGGGTAGAAGAAGCTTTCTTT	CAWQRVEEAFF
.	TRBV6-1	TRBJ1-2	.	TGTGCCAGCAGTCCGGGGATTAACTATGGCTACACCTTC	CASSPGINYGYTF
.	TRBV14	TRBJ2-1	.	TGTGCCAGCAGCCAAGTTGCGGGGTTTGGAGAGCAGTTCTTC	CASSQVAGFGEQFF
.	TRBV7-2	TRBJ2-2	TRBD1	TGTGCCAGCAGCTTACGACAGGGAAGGGCCGGGGAGCTGTTTTTT	CASSLRQGRAGELFF
many	TRBV5-1	TRBJ1-2	.	TGCGCCAGCAGCTCGGACAGTTGGGCACGCTACACCTTC	CASSSDSWARYTF
.	TRBV15	TRBJ1-5	.	TGTGCCACCAGCAGACCTAACCTGCCCCAGCATTTT	CATSRPNLPQHF
.	TRBV4-3	TRBJ1-2	TRBD1	TGCGCCAGCAGCCCGCGGCAGGGGGATGGCTATGGCTACACCTTC	CASSPRQGDGYGYTF
.	TRBV7-6	TRBJ2-3	.	TGTGCCAGCAGCTTAGAGAAGGGAGGAGGGGCAGATACGCAGTATTTT	CASSLEKGGGADTQYF
once	TRBV27	TRBJ2-1	TRBD2	TGTGCCAGCAGGGTACTAGCGGGGGAATCCTACAATGAGCAGTTCTTC	CASRVLAGESYNEQFF
.	TRBV7-9	TRBJ2-1	TRBD1	TGTGCCAGCAGCTATACAGGGGGTTGGAATGAGCAGTTCTTC	CASSYTGGWNEQFF
.	TRBV5-1	TRBJ1-1	.	TGCGCCAGCACCCCCGGCGGGGGGAGACTGAACACTGAAGCTTTCTTT	CASTPGGGRLNTEAFF
few	TRBV4-3	TRBJ1-4	TRBD1	TGCGCCAGCAGCCAAGTTGGGCAGGGGGCGGAAAAACTGTTTTTT	CASSQVGQGAEKLFF
.	TRBV18	TRBJ2-3	.	TGTGCCAGCTCACCTTATACAGGGAGTTCAGATACGCAGTATTTT	CASSPYTGSSDTQYF
.	TRBV30	TRBJ2-7	.	TGTGCCTGGAGTAGGGACTTCAGCTCCTACGAGCAGTACTTC	CAWSRDFSSYEQYF
.	TRBV9	TRBJ1-1	.	TGTGCCAGCAGCGTAGAGGCAGGGGCTGTGAACACTGAAGCTTTCTTT	CASSVEAGAVNTEAFF
.	TRBV6-5	TRBJ2-7	.	TGTGCCAGCAGTTACTATGCGGGACCCTACGAGCAGTACTTC	CASSYYAGPYEQYF
.	TRBV6-1	TRBJ1-2	.	TGTGCCAGCAGTGATGGGCAGGGGAATGGCTACACCTTC	CASSDGQGNGYTF
.	TRBV11-2	TRBJ1-6	.	TGTGCCAGCAGCTTAAGGGCAGGGAATAATTCACCCCTCCACTTT	CASSLRAGNNSPLHF
.	TRBV19	TRBJ1-1	TRBD1	TGTGCCAGTAGAGTCCAGGGGGCTGAAGCTTTCTTT	CASRVQGAEAFF
.	TRBV5-1	TRBJ2-1	TRBD2	TGCGCCAGCAGCACCTCTAGCGGGGGGACCAATGAGCAGTTCTTC	CASSTSSGGTNEQFF
.	TRBV5-1	TRBJ1-1	.	TGCGCCAGCAGCTCACAGGGCGGGAACACTGAAGCTTTCTTT	CASSSQGGNTEAFF
.	TRBV11-3	TRBJ2-5	.	TGTGCCAGCAGCTTAGATTCTGTGCGGGAGACCCAGTACTTC	CASSLDSVRETQYF
.	TRBV7-2	TRBJ1-3	TRBD1	TGTGCCAGCAGCTTAAGTGTAGTAAAACAGGGGGTTCCGGGAAACACCATATATTTT	CASSLSVVKQGVPGNTIYF
.	TRBV6-5	TRBJ2-1	TRBD2	TGTGCCAGCAGTTCAAGCGGGGGGGCCTACAATGAGCAGTTCTTC	CASSSSGGAYNEQFF
.	TRBV6-1	TRBJ2-7	TRBD2	TGTGCCAGCAGTGTAGGTGCTAGCGGGGTCTACGAGCAGTACTTC	CASSVGASGVYEQYF
.	TRBV11-2	TRBJ1-2	.	TGTGCCAGCAGCTTCCGTACTTATGGCTACACCTTC	CASSFRTYGYTF
.	TRBV2	TRBJ2-1	.	TGTGCCAGCAGGGCCTTCGCGGTTGGCGCCTACAATGAGCAGTTCTTC	CASRAFAVGAYNEQFF
.	TRBV18	TRBJ2-7	TRBD2	TGTGCCAGCTCTCAACCGGGACTAGCGGGCGCCTACGAGCAGTACTTC	CASSQPGLAGAYEQYF
.	TRBV7-8	TRBJ1-3	.	TGTGCCAGCAGCTCAGTGTCCTCTGGAAACACCATATATTTT	CASSSVSSGNTIYF